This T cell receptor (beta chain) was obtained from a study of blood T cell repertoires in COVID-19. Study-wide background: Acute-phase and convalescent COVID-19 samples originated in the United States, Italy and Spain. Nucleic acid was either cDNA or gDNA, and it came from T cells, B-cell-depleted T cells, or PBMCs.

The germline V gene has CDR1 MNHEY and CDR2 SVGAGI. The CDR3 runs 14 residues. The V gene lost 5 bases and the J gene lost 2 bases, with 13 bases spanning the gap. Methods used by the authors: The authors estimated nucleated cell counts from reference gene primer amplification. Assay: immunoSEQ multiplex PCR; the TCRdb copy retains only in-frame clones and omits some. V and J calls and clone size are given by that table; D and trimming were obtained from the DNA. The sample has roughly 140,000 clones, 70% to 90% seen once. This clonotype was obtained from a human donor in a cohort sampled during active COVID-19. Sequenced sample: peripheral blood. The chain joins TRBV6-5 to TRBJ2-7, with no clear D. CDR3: CASSRLTETYEQYF. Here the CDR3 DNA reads TGTGCCAGCAGTCGTCTAACCGAGACCTACGAGCAGTACTTC.